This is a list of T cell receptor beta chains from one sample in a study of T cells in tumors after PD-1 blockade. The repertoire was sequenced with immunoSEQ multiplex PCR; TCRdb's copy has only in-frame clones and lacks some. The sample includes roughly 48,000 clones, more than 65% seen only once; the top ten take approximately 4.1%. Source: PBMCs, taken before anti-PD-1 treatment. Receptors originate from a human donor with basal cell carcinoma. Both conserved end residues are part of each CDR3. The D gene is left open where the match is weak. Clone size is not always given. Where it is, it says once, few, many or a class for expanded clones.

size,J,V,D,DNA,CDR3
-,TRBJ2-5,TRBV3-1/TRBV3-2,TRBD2,TGTGCCAGCAGCCAGGTCGGGACTAGCGGGGGGTTCCAGTACTTC,CASSQVGTSGGFQYF
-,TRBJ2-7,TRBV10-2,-,TGCGCCAGCAGTGAGTCGGGGGAGCAGTACTTC,CASSESGEQYF
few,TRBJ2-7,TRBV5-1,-,TGCGCCAGCAGCTTGCAACCCTACGAGCAGTACTTC,CASSLQPYEQYF
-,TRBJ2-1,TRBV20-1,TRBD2,TGCAGTGCTAGTTTTAGCGGGGGGCTCAATGAGCAGTTCTTC,CSASFSGGLNEQFF
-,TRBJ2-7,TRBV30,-,TGTGCCTGGGGCGAGGGGACTTACGAGCAGTACTTC,CAWGEGTYEQYF
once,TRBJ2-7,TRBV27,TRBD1,TGTGCCAGCAGCCCTAACCCTTCTGGGACAGACTACGAGCAGTACTTC,CASSPNPSGTDYEQYF
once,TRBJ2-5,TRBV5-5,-,TGTGCCAGCAGCTTGGCCGAGTGGGGCCACCAAGAGACCCAGTACTTC,CASSLAEWGHQETQYF
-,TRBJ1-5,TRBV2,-,TGTGCCAGCAGTATCTCCAGGGCCTTACAGCCCCAGCATTTT,CASSISRALQPQHF
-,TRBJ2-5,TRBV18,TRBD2,TGTGCCAGCTCATCGGGACTAGCGGGGGGGCCTGTTCAAGAGACCCAGTACTTC,CASSSGLAGGPVQETQYF
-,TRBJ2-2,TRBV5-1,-,TGCGCCAGCAGCTTGGCCTCGGGGGTAAACACCGGGGAGCTGTTTTTT,CASSLASGVNTGELFF
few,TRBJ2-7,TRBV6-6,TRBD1,TGTGCCAGCAGTGCCGGGACAGGGGGCAACGAGCAGTACTTC,CASSAGTGGNEQYF
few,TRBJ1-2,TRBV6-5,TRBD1,TGTGCCAGCAGTTACGGGACAGGGACCTATGGCTACACCTTC,CASSYGTGTYGYTF
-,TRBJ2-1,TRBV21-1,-,TGTGCCAGCAGCAAAGAGGGCGGGGGGTTAGATGTGTCCTACAATGAGCAGTTCTTC,CASSKEGGGLDVSYNEQFF
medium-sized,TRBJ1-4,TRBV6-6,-,TGTGCCAGCAGTTACAAGGCAGCAACTAATGAAAAACTGTTTTTT,CASSYKAATNEKLFF
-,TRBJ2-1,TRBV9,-,TGTGCCAGCAGCACCCCTTTGGGCGAGCAGTTCTTC,CASSTPLGEQFF
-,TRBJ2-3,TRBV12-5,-,TGTGCTAGTGTCTTGACGGGCGGGGCAGTAGGAGATACGCAGTATTTT,CASVLTGGAVGDTQYF
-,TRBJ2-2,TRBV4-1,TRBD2,TGCGCCAGCAGCCAGATGGGAAGGCGGGGGGGAGGGGAGCTGTTTTTT,CASSQMGRRGGGELFF
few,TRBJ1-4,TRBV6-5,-,TGTGCCAGCAGTCCAACAGGAATAGGAAAACTGTTTTTT,CASSPTGIGKLFF
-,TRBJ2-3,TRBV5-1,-,TGCGCCAGCAGCTTGAGTACAGTTGACACAGATACGCAGTATTTT,CASSLSTVDTDTQYF
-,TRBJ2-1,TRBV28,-,TGTGCCAGCAGGGAGTTATCCTACAATGAGCAGTTCTTC,CASRELSYNEQFF
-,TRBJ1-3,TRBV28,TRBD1,TGTGCCAGCAGCCTAACAGGGGGCAAGGGAAACACCATATATTTT,CASSLTGGKGNTIYF
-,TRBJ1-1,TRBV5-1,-,TGCGCCAGCAGAATTGGGCAGGGGACGAATGAAGCTTTCTTT,CASRIGQGTNEAFF
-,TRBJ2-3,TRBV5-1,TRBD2,TGCGCCAGCAGATATAGCGGGGGGTTTCCTAGCACAGATACGCAGTATTTT,CASRYSGGFPSTDTQYF
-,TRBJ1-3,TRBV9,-,TGTGCCAGCAGCGCCGACGGAAGCTCTGGAAACACCATATATTTT,CASSADGSSGNTIYF
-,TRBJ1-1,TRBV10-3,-,TGTGCCATCAGTGAGTCTGGGGAGGGGGGGAAGGCTTTCTTT,CAISESGEGGKAFF
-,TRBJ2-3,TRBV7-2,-,TGTGCCAGCAGCGATTATAAGACTAGCACAGATACGCAGTATTTT,CASSDYKTSTDTQYF
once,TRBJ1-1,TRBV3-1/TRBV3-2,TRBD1,TGTGCCAGCAGCCAAGGATGGGACAGTTCCGAAGCTTTCTTT,CASSQGWDSSEAFF
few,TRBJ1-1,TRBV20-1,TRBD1,TGCAGTGCTAGTCAGGGGGAAACTGAAGCTTTCTTT,CSASQGETEAFF
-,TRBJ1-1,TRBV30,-,TGTGCCTGGAGTACGGAGCCTCGGGGGTCGCGAGCTTTCTTT,CAWSTEPRGSRAFF
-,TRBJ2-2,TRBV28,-,TGTGCCAGCACAATATACAACCGGGACTCCAACACCGGGGAGCTGTTTTTT,CASTIYNRDSNTGELFF
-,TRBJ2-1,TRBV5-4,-,TGTGCCAGCAGCATGGGACAAAACAATGAGCAGTTCTTC,CASSMGQNNEQFF
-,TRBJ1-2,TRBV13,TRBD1,TGTGCCAGCAGTCCGAGGAGGGGGCCCCTTAACTATGGCTACACCTTC,CASSPRRGPLNYGYTF
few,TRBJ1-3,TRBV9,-,TGTGCCAGCAGCGTAGATCTCGGCGGGCTCTCTGGAAACACCATATATTTT,CASSVDLGGLSGNTIYF
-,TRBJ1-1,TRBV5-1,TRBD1,TGCGCCAGCAGCTTCCTTGGGACAGGGGGCGCGATAGATGGAGCTTTCTTT,CASSFLGTGGAIDGAFF
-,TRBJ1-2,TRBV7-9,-,TGTGCCAGCAGCTTAGCGTTTTCCGGCAAAGGCTACACCTTC,CASSLAFSGKGYTF
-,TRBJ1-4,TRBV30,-,TGTGCCTGGAGTGTGAGGGTTGAGGAAAAACTGTTTTTT,CAWSVRVEEKLFF
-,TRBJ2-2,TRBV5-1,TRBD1,TGCGCCAGCAGCCTCACCGGACAGGGAAGCACCGGGGAGCTGTTTTTT,CASSLTGQGSTGELFF
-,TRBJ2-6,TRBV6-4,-,TGTGCCAGCAGTCAAGGCTCTGGGGCCAACGTCCTGACTTTC,CASSQGSGANVLTF
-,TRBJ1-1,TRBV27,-,TGTGCCAGCAGTTTAGGACGGCCTAACACTGAAGCTTTCTTT,CASSLGRPNTEAFF
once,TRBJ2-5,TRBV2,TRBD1,TGTGCCAGCAGTCGACGACAGGGAAAAGGGTGGGAGACCCAGTACTTC,CASSRRQGKGWETQYF
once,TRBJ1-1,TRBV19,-,TGTGCCAGTAGAGAAACCGGGACGGGTGTTCCTAAAGCTTTCTTT,CASRETGTGVPKAFF
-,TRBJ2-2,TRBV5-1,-,TGCGCCAGCAGCTTGTTCACCGGGGAGCTGTTTTTT,CASSLFTGELFF
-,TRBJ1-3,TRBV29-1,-,TGCAGCGTTGAAGGGGTCCGGGGAGGCGCAGGAAACACCATATATTTT,CSVEGVRGGAGNTIYF
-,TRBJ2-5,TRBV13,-,TGTGCCAGCAGCTTCCCAGGGGACGGGGGAAAGGGAGAGACCCAGTACTTC,CASSFPGDGGKGETQYF
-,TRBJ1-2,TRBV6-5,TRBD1,TGTGCCAGCACCTTACAGGGGTATGGCTACACCTTC,CASTLQGYGYTF
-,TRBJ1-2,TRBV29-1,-,TGCAGCGTTGACTCCAGTCGAGATGGCTACACCTTC,CSVDSSRDGYTF
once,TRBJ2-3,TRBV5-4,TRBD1,TGTGCCAGCAGTTCCGGGACAGGTGTCGATACGCAGTATTTT,CASSSGTGVDTQYF